This entry lists 7 T cell receptor beta chains sequenced from one sample in a study of technical replicates of blood from several donors. The data were produced by immunoSEQ multiplex PCR, yet TCRdb's version contains in-frame clones alone and is incomplete. The table shows about 68,000 clones, with less than 98% occurring only once. The source material was T cells isolated from PBMCs. The receptors here all came from a human donor in good health.

The chain has TRBV7-3 and TRBJ1-1; TRBD1 aligns across 8 bases. CDR1 is SGHTA and CDR2 is FQGTGA in the germline V gene. V was clipped by 5 bases and J by 8 bases; unmatched bases: 7. This CDR3 has 13 amino acids. The CDR3 loop is CASSLYDRGEAFF. The DNA of the CDR3 is TGTGCCAGCAGCCTTTACGACAGGGGAGAAGCTTTCTTT.

The V gene is TRBV6-1, the J gene TRBJ1-5; 7 nucleotides line up with TRBD1. V dropped 3 bases and J dropped 1; count of bases not matched to a gene: 3. Germline assignment: CDR1 MNHNS and CDR2 SASEGT. The CDR3 is 15 residues long. The CDR3 sequence: CASSDPGGSNQPQHF. Written as DNA, the CDR3 is TGTGCCAGCAGTGACCCAGGGGGAAGCAATCAGCCCCAGCATTTT.

This rearrangement joins TRBV5-1 to TRBJ1-2; D unclear. There are 13 residues in the CDR3. Germline loops: CDR1 SGHRS, CDR2 YFSETQ. Deletions cut 4 bases from V and 5 bases from J, with 12 bases between. The DNA for the CDR3 is TGCGCCAGCAGCCCCAGTGGCGGTTATGGCTACACCTTC. It specifies CASSPSGGYGYTF.

A word on this clone: Other DNA sequences within the sample encode an identical CDR3. This chain uses TRBV30 with TRBJ1-1; no clear D gene. Trimming shortened V by 3 bases and J by 2 bases, and 7 bases separated the two germline ends. Germline V gene sequence: CDR1 GTSNPN, CDR2 SVGIG (reference sequence). The length of the CDR3 is 12 residues. As DNA, the CDR3 is TGTGCCTGGAGCCCAGGAAACACTGAAGCTTTCTTT. This sequence encodes CAWSPGNTEAFF.

The V call is TRBV25-1, the J call TRBJ2-7; 9 bases are shared with TRBD2. The CDR3 loop spans 13 amino acids. In germline, CDR1 is MGHDK, CDR2 SYGVNS. Losses at the gene ends were 6 bases for V and 3 bases for J; bases not matched to a gene: 3. The CDR3 reads CASSRGGGYEQYF. The CDR3 bases are TGTGCCAGCAGCCGCGGGGGGGGCTACGAGCAGTACTTC.

The chain employs TRBV29-1 and TRBJ1-2, with 7 nucleotides matching TRBD1. The CDR3 length is 14 residues. Germline V gene lookup returns CDR1 SQVTM and CDR2 ANQGSEA. Unmatched junction bases numbered 4, after V lost 1 base and J lost 2 bases. CDR3: CSVEGMGQNYGYTF. CDR3 DNA: TGCAGCGTTGAAGGGATGGGACAGAACTATGGCTACACCTTC. Together with reference TRBV29-1 and TRBJ1-2, the CDR3 gives the full variable domain: SAVISQKPSRDICQRGTSLTIQCQVDSQVTMMFWYRQQPGQSLTLIATANQGSEATYESGFVIDKFPISRPNLTFSTLTVSNMSPEDSSIYLCSVEGMGQNYGYTFGSGTRLTVV.

The chain carries TRBV7-2 and TRBJ1-2; D is possibly TRBD1 (5 bases). V was pared by 0 bases and J by 6 bases, with 8 bases between. This CDR3 spans 13 amino acids. From germline, CDR1 is SGHTA and CDR2 FQGNSA. The CDR3 spells CASSLASGNGYTF. The DNA of the CDR3 is TGTGCCAGCAGCTTAGCTTCAGGGAATGGCTACACCTTC.